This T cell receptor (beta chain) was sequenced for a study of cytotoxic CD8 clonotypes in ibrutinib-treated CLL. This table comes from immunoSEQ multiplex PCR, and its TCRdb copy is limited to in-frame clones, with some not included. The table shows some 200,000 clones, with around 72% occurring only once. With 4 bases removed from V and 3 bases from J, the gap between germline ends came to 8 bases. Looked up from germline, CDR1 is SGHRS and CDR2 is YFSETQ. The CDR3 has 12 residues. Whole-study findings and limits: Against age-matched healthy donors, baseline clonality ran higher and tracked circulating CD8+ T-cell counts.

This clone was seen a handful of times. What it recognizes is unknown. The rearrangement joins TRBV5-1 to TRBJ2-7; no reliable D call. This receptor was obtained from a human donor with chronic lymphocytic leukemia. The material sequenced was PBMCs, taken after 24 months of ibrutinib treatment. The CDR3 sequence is CASSTGRYEQYF. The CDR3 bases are TGCGCCAGCAGCACGGGTCGCTACGAGCAGTACTTC.